This TCR beta chain was captured in a study of blood T cell repertoires in COVID-19. Study context: Samples taken during acute and convalescent COVID-19 were collected in the United States, Italy and Spain. T cells, B-cell-depleted T cells, or PBMCs supplied cDNA or gDNA.

Only in-frame clones appear in the TCRdb table, and some are missing; sequencing was by immunoSEQ multiplex PCR. Counted here are 60,000 to 70,000 clones, about 86% occurring once; the ten biggest clones make up approximately 4.1%. J lost 4 bases, V lost 0 bases, and 1 base had no gene match. The CDR3 spans 14 residues. In germline, CDR1 is SGHDN, CDR2 FVKESK. This TCR derives from a woman aged 55 to 70 with acute or convalescent COVID-19. J is TRBJ1-1 and V is TRBV14, with TRBD1 matching 8 bases. Sequences were obtained from peripheral blood. The CDR3, as DNA: TGTGCCAGCAGCCAAGATACAGGGGGCACTGAAGCTTTCTTT. This translates into CASSQDTGGTEAFF.